What follows are 10 T cell receptor beta chains derived from one specimen sequenced in a study of CDR3 diversity in severe acne. TCRdb re-analysed the PCR reads in MiXCR, keeping a single row per CDR3 protein. The sample lists tens of thousands of distinct CDR3 sequences; about 54% were seen once. Sequenced input: blood. Every receptor here comes from a male donor in good health, without acne.

V gene TRBV20-1 combines with J gene TRBJ2-5, with 11 nucleotides matching TRBD2. Unmatched junction bases numbered 1, after V lost 0 bases and J lost 7 bases. Looked up from germline, CDR1 is DFQATT and CDR2 is SNEGSKA (reference sequence). The CDR3 contains 13 residues. The CDR3 loop is CSARDGTSGTQYF. The CDR3 region has the DNA TGCAGTGCTAGAGATGGGACTAGCGGGACCCAGTACTTC.

This clonotype was recorded at least ten times. The chain employs TRBV19 and TRBJ2-2; no clear D gene. The germline CDR1 and CDR2 sequences are LNHDA and SQIVND (reference sequence). Trimming left V 2 bases short and J 9 bases short, with 4 bases between. This CDR3 spans 11 amino acids. CDR3 residues: CASSITRELFF. In DNA form, the CDR3 reads TGTGCCAGTAGTATAACCAGGGAGCTGTTTTTT.

This clonotype showed up just a few times. The CDR3 DNA follows: TGTGCCAGCAACCCAGAGTACAGCAACACTGAAGCTTTCTTT. Encoded protein: CASNPEYSNTEAFF. The chain is built from TRBV6-1 and TRBJ1-1; D gene unclear. Germline V gene sequence: CDR1 MNHNS, CDR2 SASEGT. This CDR3 comprises 14 residues. Deletions cut 7 bases from V and 2 bases from J, with 14 bases between.

This clonotype came up once. The chain recombines TRBV25-1 with TRBJ2-7, with 11 bases identical to TRBD2. The V segment lost 4 bases and the J segment 6 bases; nucleotides outside the gene matches: 8. The CDR3 runs to 15 residues. Germline V gene sequence: CDR1 MGHDK, CDR2 SYGVNS. The CDR3 DNA reads TGTGCCAGCAGTGCTGTTACTAGCGGGAGAGGCGAGCAGTACTTC. Its protein product is CASSAVTSGRGEQYF.

As to this clonotype: Given the absence of the conserved phenylalanine or tryptophan at the CDR3 end, a read error is likely. The DNA is left out, because the CDR3 cannot be placed on it with certainty; the CDR3 is given as TCRdb lists it. The V and J genes are TRBV5-1 and TRBJ2-1; the table names TRBD2, a call not compared with the DNA. The germline V gene has CDR1 SGHRS and CDR2 YFSETQ. The CDR3 is made up of 12 amino acids, end residues included. The CDR3 sequence: CASSPAPGTFSY.

The gene calls are TRBV20-1 and TRBJ2-1; TRBD2 matches at 9 bases. Germline V CDR1 and CDR2: DFQATT, SNEGSKA (reference sequence). The junction had 9 bases not matched to a gene; V was cut back by 8 bases and J by 4 bases. The CDR3 runs to 14 residues. The DNA of the CDR3 is TGCAGTCCCCTAGGGGCGGGAGGGTACAATGAGCAGTTCTTC. Translated: CSPLGAGGYNEQFF.

With respect to this clonotype: An end of the junction does not agree with germline; a read error may underlie this. The chain carries TRBV2 and TRBJ2-5, with 11 bases that match TRBD1. The CDR3 is 14 residues long. CDR1 is SNHLY, CDR2 FYNNEI, per germline. The CDR3 nucleotides are TGTGCCGGCAGAAGGACAGGGGGCGTAGAGACCCAGTACTTC. This encodes CAGRRTGGVETQYF.

Concerning this clonotype itself: Mismatch with germline at one junction end may stem from a read error. The V and J genes are TRBV7-3 and TRBJ2-5, with a tentative D call TRBD2 (5 bases). The germline CDR1 and CDR2 sequences are SGHTA and FQGTGA. This CDR3 has 13 amino acids. In DNA, the CDR3 is TGTGCCACCAGCAGAGGAGGAAGAGAGACCCAGTACTTC. Residues: CATSRGGRETQYF.

This clonotype was counted a single time. The chain carries TRBV5-1 and TRBJ2-4; 8 bases map to TRBD1. CDR1 and CDR2 from the germline V gene are SGHRS and YFSETQ. The CDR3 totals 14 residues. The junction had 6 bases not matched to a gene; V was cut back by 4 bases and J by 6 bases. The CDR3 region is CASSEPTGANIQYF. The DNA for the CDR3 is TGCGCCAGCAGCGAACCGACAGGGGCAAACATTCAGTACTTC.

J is TRBJ1-1 and V is TRBV24-1; a weak D match, TRBD1 (6 bases). The CDR3 extends over 15 amino acids. CDR1 is KGHDR and CDR2 is SFDVKD in the germline V gene. Trimming pared 2 bases from V and 0 bases from J, leaving 9 bases between. CDR3 DNA: TGTGCCACCAGTGATTCAGGGGACCTGAACACTGAAGCTTTCTTT. Protein product: CATSDSGDLNTEAFF.